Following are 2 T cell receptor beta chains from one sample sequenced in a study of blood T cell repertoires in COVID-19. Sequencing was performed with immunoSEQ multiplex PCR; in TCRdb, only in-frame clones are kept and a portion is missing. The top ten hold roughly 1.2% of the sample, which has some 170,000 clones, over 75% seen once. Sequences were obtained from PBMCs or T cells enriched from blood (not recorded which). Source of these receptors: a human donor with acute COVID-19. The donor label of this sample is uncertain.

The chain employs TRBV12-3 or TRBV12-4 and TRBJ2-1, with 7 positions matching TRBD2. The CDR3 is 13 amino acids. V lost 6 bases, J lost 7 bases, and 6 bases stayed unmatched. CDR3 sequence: CASRSGLVNEQFF. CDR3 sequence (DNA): TGTGCCAGCAGATCCGGACTAGTTAATGAGCAGTTCTTC.

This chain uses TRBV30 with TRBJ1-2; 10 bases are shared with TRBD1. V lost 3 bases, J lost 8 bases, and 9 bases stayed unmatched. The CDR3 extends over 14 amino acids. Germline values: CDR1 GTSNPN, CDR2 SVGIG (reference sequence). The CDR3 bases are TGTGCCTGGAGCCCCCGACAGGGGGCGAGGGGCTACACCTTC. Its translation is CAWSPRQGARGYTF.